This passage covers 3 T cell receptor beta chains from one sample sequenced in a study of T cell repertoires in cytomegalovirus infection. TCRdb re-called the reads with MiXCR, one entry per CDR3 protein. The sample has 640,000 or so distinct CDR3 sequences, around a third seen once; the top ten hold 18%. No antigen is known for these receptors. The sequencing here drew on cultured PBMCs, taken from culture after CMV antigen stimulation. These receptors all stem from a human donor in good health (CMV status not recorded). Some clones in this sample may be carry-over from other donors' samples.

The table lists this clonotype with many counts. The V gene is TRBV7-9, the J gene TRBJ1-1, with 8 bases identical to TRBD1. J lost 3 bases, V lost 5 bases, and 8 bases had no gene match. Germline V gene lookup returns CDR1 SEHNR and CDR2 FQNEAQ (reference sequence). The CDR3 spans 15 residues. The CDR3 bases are TGTGCCAGCAGCCCAAACAGGGGGGGGCACACTGAAGCTTTCTTT. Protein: CASSPNRGGHTEAFF.

The CDR3 reads CASSQVPGENQPQHF. DNA for the CDR3: TGCGCCAGCAGCCAAGTTCCGGGTGAGAATCAGCCCCAGCATTTT. The chain couples TRBV4-3 to TRBJ1-5; D gene ambiguous. Germline V lookup: CDR1 LGHNA, CDR2 YSLEER. Trimming cost V 1 base and J 4 bases, with 11 bases left between them. This CDR3 contains 15 residues.

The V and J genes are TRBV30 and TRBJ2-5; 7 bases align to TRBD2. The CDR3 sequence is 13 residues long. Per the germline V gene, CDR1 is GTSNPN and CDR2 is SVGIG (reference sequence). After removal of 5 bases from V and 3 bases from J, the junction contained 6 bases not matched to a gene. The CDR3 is CAWSGGPEETQYF. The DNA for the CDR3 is TGTGCCTGGTCGGGAGGCCCAGAAGAGACCCAGTACTTC.